These T cell receptor beta chains were read from a single sample in a study of breast tumors, draining lymph nodes, adjacent tissues. TCRdb passed the multiplex PCR reads through MiXCR, listing each CDR3 protein once. The data hold about 230,000 distinct CDR3 sequences, with roughly 30% observed a single time. The source material was axillary lymph node tissue. Receptors were obtained from a female donor with breast cancer. Some clones in this sample may be carry-over from other donors' samples. Both conserved end residues are part of each CDR3. The D gene is left open where the match is weak. Part of the rows lack a size; the others show once, few, many or a class for expanded clones.

j_gene: TRBJ2-5
v_gene: TRBV6-2/TRBV6-3
abundance: once
d_gene: -
CDR3nt: TGTGCCAGCAGTCACCGTAGCGTCGGGCAAGAGGCCCAGTACTTC
CDR3aa: CASSHRSVGQEAQYF

j_gene: TRBJ2-7
v_gene: TRBV30
abundance: many
d_gene: -
CDR3nt: TGTGCCTGGAGTGTTGGGGGGAGCTCCTACGAGCAGTACTTC
CDR3aa: CAWSVGGSSYEQYF

j_gene: TRBJ2-5
v_gene: TRBV25-1
abundance: many
d_gene: -
CDR3nt: TGTGCCAGCAGTGAAGTTGGCTATCAAGAGACCCAGTACTTC
CDR3aa: CASSEVGYQETQYF

j_gene: TRBJ1-6
v_gene: TRBV5-8
abundance: many
d_gene: TRBD1
CDR3nt: TGTGCCAGCAGCTTCGGGACAGGGGATTCACCCCTCCACTTT
CDR3aa: CASSFGTGDSPLHF

j_gene: TRBJ2-7
v_gene: TRBV30
abundance: many
d_gene: -
CDR3nt: TGTGCCTGGAGTGCCCTGTCGGTATCCTACGAGCAGTACTTC
CDR3aa: CAWSALSVSYEQYF

j_gene: TRBJ2-5
v_gene: TRBV5-1
abundance: many
d_gene: -
CDR3nt: TGCGCCAGCAGCGCAGGGGGGAGCCGGGGGGAGACCCAGTACTTC
CDR3aa: CASSAGGSRGETQYF

j_gene: TRBJ2-1
v_gene: TRBV6-5
abundance: many
d_gene: -
CDR3nt: TGTGCCAGCAGCTTAGCGTTGGCGGCCTACAATGAGCAGTTCTTC
CDR3aa: CASSLALAAYNEQFF

j_gene: TRBJ2-1
v_gene: TRBV12-3/TRBV12-4
abundance: many
d_gene: TRBD2
CDR3nt: TGTGCCAGCGGAGACGGGACTAAGATAGCGAACAATGAGCAGTTCTTC
CDR3aa: CASGDGTKIANNEQFF

j_gene: TRBJ1-2
v_gene: TRBV4-1
abundance: -
d_gene: -
CDR3nt: TGCGCCAGCAGCCATGGGACGTGGTCTCATGGCTACACCTTC
CDR3aa: CASSHGTWSHGYTF

j_gene: TRBJ2-5
v_gene: TRBV4-3
abundance: many
d_gene: TRBD2
CDR3nt: TGCGCCAGCAGCCAAGGTTGGGCGGGAGGCCAAGAGACCCAGTACTTC
CDR3aa: CASSQGWAGGQETQYF

j_gene: TRBJ1-3
v_gene: TRBV4-1
abundance: many
d_gene: -
CDR3nt: TGCGCCAGCAGCCAAGGACAGCAGAGCTCTGGAAACACCATATATTTT
CDR3aa: CASSQGQQSSGNTIYF

j_gene: TRBJ2-3
v_gene: TRBV19
abundance: many
d_gene: TRBD1
CDR3nt: TGTGCCAGTAGTCTCCGGACAGGGATGGGCACAGATACGCAGTATTTT
CDR3aa: CASSLRTGMGTDTQYF

j_gene: TRBJ2-4
v_gene: TRBV11-2
abundance: few
d_gene: TRBD1
CDR3nt: TGTGCCAGCAGCTTAGGACAGGGGGCCCAACCCCAGTACTTC
CDR3aa: CASSLGQGAQPQYF

j_gene: TRBJ2-5
v_gene: TRBV4-1
abundance: -
d_gene: -
CDR3nt: TGCGCCAGCAGCCAAGAACAGGTCCGGGAGACCCAGTACTTC
CDR3aa: CASSQEQVRETQYF

j_gene: TRBJ2-5
v_gene: TRBV7-9
abundance: -
d_gene: -
CDR3nt: TGTGCCAGCAATCCCCGGCGGGTCGGGGGCGAGACCCAGTACTTC
CDR3aa: CASNPRRVGGETQYF

j_gene: TRBJ1-1
v_gene: TRBV15
abundance: many
d_gene: -
CDR3nt: TGTGCCACCAGCAGAGGCACAGCCTCGAACACTGAAGCTTTCTTT
CDR3aa: CATSRGTASNTEAFF

j_gene: TRBJ1-2
v_gene: TRBV25-1
abundance: -
d_gene: TRBD1
CDR3nt: TGTGCCAGCTTAGATTGGACAGGGGATAACTATGGCTACACCTTC
CDR3aa: CASLDWTGDNYGYTF

j_gene: TRBJ2-1
v_gene: TRBV2
abundance: many
d_gene: -
CDR3nt: TGTGCCAGCAGTGAGGTTTACAATGAGCAGTTCTTC
CDR3aa: CASSEVYNEQFF

j_gene: TRBJ2-7
v_gene: TRBV11-1
abundance: -
d_gene: -
CDR3nt: TGTGCCAGCAGCTATGGAAACTCCTACGAGCAGTACTTC
CDR3aa: CASSYGNSYEQYF

j_gene: TRBJ2-4
v_gene: TRBV2
abundance: many
d_gene: TRBD2
CDR3nt: TGTGCCAGCAGGGCTAGCGGGACCTCCAAAAACATTCAGTACTTC
CDR3aa: CASRASGTSKNIQYF

j_gene: TRBJ2-7
v_gene: TRBV2
abundance: many
d_gene: -
CDR3nt: TGTGCCAGCACGGGGGTCTGGGAGCAGTACTTC
CDR3aa: CASTGVWEQYF

j_gene: TRBJ2-5
v_gene: TRBV29-1
abundance: many
d_gene: -
CDR3nt: TGCAGCGTGGATGAGGGGATGGAGACCCAGTACTTC
CDR3aa: CSVDEGMETQYF

j_gene: TRBJ2-1
v_gene: TRBV7-8
abundance: many
d_gene: -
CDR3nt: TGTGCCAGCAGCTTAGCGGGGATCCCCGGGAATGAGCAGTTCTTC
CDR3aa: CASSLAGIPGNEQFF

j_gene: TRBJ2-2
v_gene: TRBV6-6
abundance: many
d_gene: TRBD1
CDR3nt: TGTGCCAGCAGCAGGGGGTATATTTCCGGGGAGCTGTTTTTT
CDR3aa: CASSRGYISGELFF

j_gene: TRBJ1-2
v_gene: TRBV30
abundance: many
d_gene: -
CDR3nt: TGTGCCTGGAGTGAGAACGTTTTAGGCTACACCTTC
CDR3aa: CAWSENVLGYTF

j_gene: TRBJ2-2
v_gene: TRBV20-1
abundance: -
d_gene: -
CDR3nt: TGCAGCGCGGGAGCGGAAGGGGGGACCGGGGAGCCGTTTTTT
CDR3aa: CSAGAEGGTGEPFF

j_gene: TRBJ1-1
v_gene: TRBV7-3
abundance: -
d_gene: -
CDR3nt: TGTGCCAGCAGCCCAACAGGCAGGGTGAACACTGAAGCTTTCTTT
CDR3aa: CASSPTGRVNTEAFF

j_gene: TRBJ2-7
v_gene: TRBV12-3/TRBV12-4
abundance: many
d_gene: -
CDR3nt: TGTGCCAGCAGTGCTGACCTGAGTGGGTACTACGAGCAGTACTTC
CDR3aa: CASSADLSGYYEQYF

j_gene: TRBJ2-1
v_gene: TRBV24-1
abundance: many
d_gene: TRBD2
CDR3nt: TGTGCCACCAGTGAGGGACTAGCGGGGTTCTACAATGAGCAGTTCTTC
CDR3aa: CATSEGLAGFYNEQFF

j_gene: TRBJ2-5
v_gene: TRBV29-1
abundance: -
d_gene: -
CDR3nt: TGCAGCGTAGGTGGATACCAAGAGACCCAGTACTTC
CDR3aa: CSVGGYQETQYF

j_gene: TRBJ2-3
v_gene: TRBV5-1
abundance: many
d_gene: TRBD2
CDR3nt: TGCGCCAGCAGCGATCAGGGACTAGCGTCCCCAATGTATTTT
CDR3aa: CASSDQGLASPMYF

j_gene: TRBJ2-5
v_gene: TRBV5-1
abundance: many
d_gene: TRBD2
CDR3nt: TGCGCCAGCAGCAGGACTAGCGGGATGGAAGGGGAGACCCAGTACTTC
CDR3aa: CASSRTSGMEGETQYF

j_gene: TRBJ2-1
v_gene: TRBV5-1
abundance: few
d_gene: TRBD2
CDR3nt: TGCGCCAGCAGCACCGCAGGAGCGGGAGCTATAAATGAGCAGTTCTTC
CDR3aa: CASSTAGAGAINEQFF

j_gene: TRBJ2-2
v_gene: TRBV19
abundance: many
d_gene: -
CDR3nt: TGTGCCAGTAGTATTGGATGGCGCAGCACCGGGGAGCTGTTTTTT
CDR3aa: CASSIGWRSTGELFF

j_gene: TRBJ2-3
v_gene: TRBV9
abundance: once
d_gene: -
CDR3nt: TGTGCCAGCAGCTTGAGTAGCCAGACAGATACGCAGTATTTT
CDR3aa: CASSLSSQTDTQYF

j_gene: TRBJ2-1
v_gene: TRBV9
abundance: many
d_gene: -
CDR3nt: TGTGCCAGCAGCGTAAGACTAGATCGTGGAGGTGAGCAGTTCTTC
CDR3aa: CASSVRLDRGGEQFF

j_gene: TRBJ2-7
v_gene: TRBV10-3
abundance: -
d_gene: -
CDR3nt: TGTGCCACCCGAGCAGGGGGAGCCGAGGGAGGCTACGGGCAGTACTTC
CDR3aa: CATRAGGAEGGYGQYF

j_gene: TRBJ2-7
v_gene: TRBV30
abundance: many
d_gene: TRBD1
CDR3nt: TGTGCCTGGAGTGTACCCCCAGGGGGCTACGAGCAGTACTTC
CDR3aa: CAWSVPPGGYEQYF

j_gene: TRBJ2-7
v_gene: TRBV6-6
abundance: many
d_gene: TRBD1
CDR3nt: TGTGCCAGCAGTTACGGACCCGGGACAGGGGTCGCCGAGCAGTACTTC
CDR3aa: CASSYGPGTGVAEQYF

j_gene: TRBJ2-7
v_gene: TRBV20-1
abundance: many
d_gene: -
CDR3nt: TGCAGTGCTAGAGATCGAACAGGAAAGAGCTCCTACGAGCAGTACTTC
CDR3aa: CSARDRTGKSSYEQYF

j_gene: TRBJ1-5
v_gene: TRBV20-1
abundance: -
d_gene: -
CDR3nt: TGCAGTGCTAGAGCGTTAGGCTATGAGCCCCAGCATTTT
CDR3aa: CSARALGYEPQHF

j_gene: TRBJ2-5
v_gene: TRBV20-1
abundance: many
d_gene: -
CDR3nt: TGCAGTGCTAGAGGGGTGGCAATACAGACCCAGTACTTC
CDR3aa: CSARGVAIQTQYF

j_gene: TRBJ2-7
v_gene: TRBV5-1
abundance: many
d_gene: TRBD2
CDR3nt: TGCGCCAGCAGCATCGGGACTAGCGGGAGACGGGGATACGAGCAGTACTTC
CDR3aa: CASSIGTSGRRGYEQYF

j_gene: TRBJ2-1
v_gene: TRBV12-3/TRBV12-4
abundance: -
d_gene: -
CDR3nt: TGTGCCAGCAATAAGAACAGTGAGCAGTTCTTC
CDR3aa: CASNKNSEQFF

j_gene: TRBJ2-6
v_gene: TRBV12-3/TRBV12-4
abundance: -
d_gene: -
CDR3nt: TGTGCCAGCAATGATACAGGAATAGCATGGGCTGGGGCCAACGTCCTGACTTTC
CDR3aa: CASNDTGIAWAGANVLTF

j_gene: TRBJ2-1
v_gene: TRBV11-3
abundance: many
d_gene: TRBD2
CDR3nt: TGTGCCAGCAGCACGCCGCTAGCGGGGGAGCAGTTCTTC
CDR3aa: CASSTPLAGEQFF

j_gene: TRBJ1-4
v_gene: TRBV20-1
abundance: many
d_gene: -
CDR3nt: TGCAGTGCTAGACGACGTCCCGAAAAACTGTTTTTT
CDR3aa: CSARRRPEKLFF

j_gene: TRBJ2-1
v_gene: TRBV10-2
abundance: many
d_gene: TRBD2
CDR3nt: TGCGCCAGCGGACCGGGACTAGCGGGAGAACAGCAGTTCTTC
CDR3aa: CASGPGLAGEQQFF

j_gene: TRBJ2-7
v_gene: TRBV9
abundance: -
d_gene: -
CDR3nt: TGTGCCAGCAGCGTAGACGGGCAGGGTGGCGAGCAGTCCTTC
CDR3aa: CASSVDGQGGEQSF

j_gene: TRBJ1-4
v_gene: TRBV2
abundance: -
d_gene: -
CDR3nt: TGTGCCAGCAGTGAGGAGATAGAGGCCTACAATGAAAAACTGTTTTTT
CDR3aa: CASSEEIEAYNEKLFF

j_gene: TRBJ2-7
v_gene: TRBV6-5
abundance: many
d_gene: -
CDR3nt: TGTGCCAGCAGTCACTCGACAGCCAGAGCCTACGAGCAGTACTTC
CDR3aa: CASSHSTARAYEQYF

j_gene: TRBJ2-1
v_gene: TRBV5-1
abundance: many
d_gene: TRBD2
CDR3nt: TGCGCCAGCAGCTTGGTTACTAGCGGGGATTTCAATGAGCAGTTCTTC
CDR3aa: CASSLVTSGDFNEQFF

j_gene: TRBJ2-7
v_gene: TRBV7-2
abundance: -
d_gene: -
CDR3nt: TGTGCCAGCAGCTTAAGTTGGCAGGCCTACGAGCAGTACTTC
CDR3aa: CASSLSWQAYEQYF

j_gene: TRBJ1-6
v_gene: TRBV18
abundance: -
d_gene: TRBD1
CDR3nt: TGTGCCAGCTCTGCGGATACAGGGGTCTCACCCCTCCACTTT
CDR3aa: CASSADTGVSPLHF

j_gene: TRBJ1-2
v_gene: TRBV5-6
abundance: many
d_gene: -
CDR3nt: TGTGCCAGCAGCTTGGTGGGGGCTAGTGGCTACACCTTC
CDR3aa: CASSLVGASGYTF

j_gene: TRBJ2-3
v_gene: TRBV20-1
abundance: many
d_gene: -
CDR3nt: TGCAGTGTATGGATGGGAGATACGCAGTATTTT
CDR3aa: CSVWMGDTQYF

j_gene: TRBJ2-3
v_gene: TRBV5-6
abundance: many
d_gene: TRBD2
CDR3nt: TGTGCCAGCAGCCAACCGGGACTAGCGGGACCAGATACGCAGTATTTT
CDR3aa: CASSQPGLAGPDTQYF

j_gene: TRBJ2-7
v_gene: TRBV28
abundance: many
d_gene: TRBD1
CDR3nt: TGTGCCAGCAGCACAGGGGCGGGCTACGAGCAGTACTTC
CDR3aa: CASSTGAGYEQYF

j_gene: TRBJ2-6
v_gene: TRBV6-4
abundance: -
d_gene: -
CDR3nt: TGTGCCAGCAGTGACGGGAGACAGGGGGCCAACGTCCTGACTTTC
CDR3aa: CASSDGRQGANVLTF